This T cell receptor (beta chain) was obtained from a study of control samples from healthy donors and cancer patients. The method was immunoSEQ multiplex PCR; TCRdb's version includes in-frame clones alone and lacks a portion of them. The repertoire consists of about 20,000 clones, with around 83% occurring once and the leading ten covering under 35%. As to this clone: One junction end does not reproduce the germline sequence, and a read error may be involved. Other DNA variants within this sample encode the same CDR3.

Sequencing was carried out using PBMCs. The sequence was collected from a man aged 55 to 70 with head and neck cancer.

DNA of the CDR3: TGTGCCAGCAGCTTAGATCCTTATGGTTTCACTGAGGCTTTCTTT. It codes for CASSLDPYGFTEAFF. The J gene is TRBJ1-1, the V gene TRBV11-3; D not certain. Germline CDR1 SGHNT, CDR2 YENEEA. There are 15 residues in the CDR3. The whole variable domain, filled in from reference TRBV11-3 and TRBJ1-1, reads EAGVVQSPRYKIIEKKQPVAFWCNPISGHNTLYWYLQNLGQGPELLIRYENEEAVDDSQLPKDRFSAERLKGVDSTLKIQPAELGDSAVYLCASSLDPYGFTEAFFGQGTRLTVV.